This T cell receptor beta chain is drawn from a study of breast tumors, draining lymph nodes, adjacent tissues. General study findings and limits: The lymph node origin of tumor T cells was framed as consistent with a hypothesis, not demonstrated. Tumor TCR diversity was below lymph nodes but above nontumor tissue. Tumor and nontumor repertoires were significantly more similar in luminal-like than in basal-like breast cancer. The data were judged consistent with most tumor T cells coming from lymph node and expanding in tumor.

The CDR3 sequence is 14 residues long. The germline V gene has CDR1 MNHNS and CDR2 SASEGT. Trimming stripped 6 bases from V and 0 bases from J, with 9 bases between. From the multiplex PCR reads, TCRdb called clonotypes with MiXCR, one entry per CDR3 protein. The sample contains 250,000 or so distinct CDR3 sequences, more than 30% of which appear only once. As to this clonotype: Its specificity is not known.

Breast cancer patients provided tissue from their axillary draining lymph nodes. This TCR was recovered from a female donor with breast cancer. Some clones in this sample may be carry-over from other donors' samples. Material: axillary lymph node tissue. The V and J genes are TRBV6-1 and TRBJ1-5; D ambiguous. CDR3 DNA: TGTGCCAGCAGGGACCCGGGTAGCAATCAGCCCCAGCATTTT. It yields the protein CASRDPGSNQPQHF.